This is a list of T cell receptor beta chains from one sample in a study of blood T cell repertoires in COVID-19. Only in-frame clones appear in the TCRdb table, and some are missing; sequencing was by immunoSEQ multiplex PCR. Of about 180,000 clones listed, roughly 87% are singletons. Sequencing was performed on peripheral blood. The source of these receptors is a woman between 70 and 85 years old with COVID-19, enrolled during active disease. The CDR3 runs from the conserved cysteine through the conserved F or W.

v_call: TRBV28; j_call: TRBJ2-1; cdr3_aa: CASSSRWPKNNEQFF
v_call: TRBV28; j_call: TRBJ2-1; cdr3_aa: CASSLVQGAPFF
v_call: TRBV5-8; j_call: TRBJ2-7; cdr3_aa: CASSTQGWEQYF
v_call: TRBV19; j_call: TRBJ2-4; cdr3_aa: CASSIGRIAKNIQYF
v_call: TRBV5-4; j_call: TRBJ2-1; cdr3_aa: CASSSWTSGKREQFF
v_call: TRBV3-1/TRBV3-2; j_call: TRBJ2-5; cdr3_aa: CASSLAWAADAQETQYF
v_call: TRBV30; j_call: TRBJ1-6; cdr3_aa: CAWSRGGAGGSPLHF
v_call: TRBV20-1; j_call: TRBJ1-1; cdr3_aa: CSASGQPEVPVEAFF
v_call: TRBV11-2; j_call: TRBJ1-2; cdr3_aa: CASSLGVPGGYGYTF
v_call: TRBV28; j_call: TRBJ1-1; cdr3_aa: CASSTPGGSTEAFF
v_call: TRBV2; j_call: TRBJ2-3; cdr3_aa: CASRASGGTDTQYF
v_call: TRBV29-1; j_call: TRBJ2-7; cdr3_aa: CSVGEGRTYEQYF
v_call: TRBV4-1; j_call: TRBJ1-4; cdr3_aa: CASSQRWGTDEKLFF
v_call: TRBV6-5; j_call: TRBJ2-6; cdr3_aa: CASRYDRSGANVLTF
v_call: TRBV7-6; j_call: TRBJ2-1; cdr3_aa: CASSALPYNEQFF
v_call: TRBV5-4; j_call: TRBJ1-4; cdr3_aa: CASSLAGAGGEKLFF
v_call: TRBV11-1; j_call: TRBJ2-3; cdr3_aa: CASSSRLANPTDTQYF
v_call: TRBV28; j_call: TRBJ1-3; cdr3_aa: CASSVTRSSGNTIYF
v_call: TRBV4-1; j_call: TRBJ2-1; cdr3_aa: CASSQVSGSGQFF
v_call: TRBV30; j_call: TRBJ1-1; cdr3_aa: CAWSLVGRGRTEAFF
v_call: TRBV19; j_call: TRBJ1-4; cdr3_aa: CASSTWGTGQEKLFF
v_call: TRBV7-2; j_call: TRBJ2-7; cdr3_aa: CASSSRVSYEQYF
v_call: TRBV5-1; j_call: TRBJ2-1; cdr3_aa: CASSAIAGGNNEQFF
v_call: TRBV5-1; j_call: TRBJ2-5; cdr3_aa: CASLGGQPHQETQYF
v_call: TRBV7-2; j_call: TRBJ2-5; cdr3_aa: CASSSRFSGETQYF
v_call: TRBV27; j_call: TRBJ2-5; cdr3_aa: CASRRTGTETQYF
v_call: TRBV27; j_call: TRBJ1-1; cdr3_aa: CASSIQGVDTEAFF
v_call: TRBV21-1; j_call: TRBJ1-5; cdr3_aa: CASSTNLWGGNVGNQPQHF
v_call: TRBV19; j_call: TRBJ1-4; cdr3_aa: CASSIGQGGEKLFF
v_call: TRBV5-4; j_call: TRBJ2-7; cdr3_aa: CASSLGGGPREQYF
v_call: TRBV28; j_call: TRBJ1-2; cdr3_aa: CASSPQTVYGYTF
v_call: TRBV10-2; j_call: TRBJ2-5; cdr3_aa: CASSALAAQETQYF
v_call: TRBV27; j_call: TRBJ2-7; cdr3_aa: CASSSPTSGDSYEQYF
v_call: TRBV19; j_call: TRBJ1-2; cdr3_aa: CASTPGGAVNYGYTF
v_call: TRBV7-2; j_call: TRBJ2-1; cdr3_aa: CASSPMVRGYNEQFF
v_call: TRBV6-2/TRBV6-3; j_call: TRBJ2-7; cdr3_aa: CASSFTTSTGDRDYEQYF
v_call: TRBV5-1; j_call: TRBJ1-2; cdr3_aa: CASSFGGGAADGGYTF
v_call: TRBV6-2/TRBV6-3; j_call: TRBJ2-3; cdr3_aa: CASSHFSAGDADTQYF
v_call: TRBV18; j_call: TRBJ2-1; cdr3_aa: CASSPRGVTGVSSYNEQFF
v_call: TRBV5-4; j_call: TRBJ2-1; cdr3_aa: CASSPGLAGGPYNEQFF
v_call: TRBV5-1; j_call: TRBJ2-7; cdr3_aa: CASSGRTSYEQYF
v_call: TRBV28; j_call: TRBJ1-1; cdr3_aa: CASKHRGLNTEAFF
v_call: TRBV7-2; j_call: TRBJ2-7; cdr3_aa: CASSLNLVALYEQYF
v_call: TRBV5-1; j_call: TRBJ1-5; cdr3_aa: CASSLGDRGGNQPQHF
v_call: TRBV27; j_call: TRBJ1-1; cdr3_aa: CASSAWTGVTEAFF
v_call: TRBV28; j_call: TRBJ2-5; cdr3_aa: CASSRTSAKETQYF
v_call: TRBV27; j_call: TRBJ2-1; cdr3_aa: CASSSLAGGPNEQFF
v_call: TRBV15; j_call: TRBJ2-6; cdr3_aa: CATSPVSLGANVLTF
v_call: TRBV19; j_call: TRBJ2-3; cdr3_aa: CASRRVGTDTQYF
v_call: TRBV7-9; j_call: TRBJ1-5; cdr3_aa: CASSRTGWPQPQHF
v_call: TRBV30; j_call: TRBJ1-2; cdr3_aa: CAWSVGQGAGGYTF
v_call: TRBV7-2; j_call: TRBJ2-1; cdr3_aa: CASSLERLYNEQFF
v_call: TRBV5-6; j_call: TRBJ2-5; cdr3_aa: CASSSGTSGRLQETQYF